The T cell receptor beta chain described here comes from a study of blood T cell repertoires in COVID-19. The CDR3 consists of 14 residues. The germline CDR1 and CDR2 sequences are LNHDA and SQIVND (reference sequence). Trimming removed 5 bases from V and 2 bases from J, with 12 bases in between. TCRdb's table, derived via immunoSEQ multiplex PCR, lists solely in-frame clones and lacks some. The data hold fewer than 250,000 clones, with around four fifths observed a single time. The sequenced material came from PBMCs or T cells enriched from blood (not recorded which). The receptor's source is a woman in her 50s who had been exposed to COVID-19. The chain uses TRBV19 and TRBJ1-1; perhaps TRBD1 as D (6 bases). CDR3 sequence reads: CASSLRGPNTEAFF. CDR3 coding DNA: TGTGCCAGTAGTCTCAGGGGACCCAACACTGAAGCTTTCTTT.